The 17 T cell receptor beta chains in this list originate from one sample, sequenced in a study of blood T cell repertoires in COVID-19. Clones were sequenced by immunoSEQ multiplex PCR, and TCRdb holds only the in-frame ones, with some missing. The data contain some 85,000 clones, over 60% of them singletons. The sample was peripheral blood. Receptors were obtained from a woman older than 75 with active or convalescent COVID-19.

The CDR3 bases are TGTGCCAGCAGCCAAATCGTCGGCACAGATACGCAGTATTTT. As protein: CASSQIVGTDTQYF. The V gene is TRBV14, the J gene TRBJ2-3; D not resolved. CDR1 and CDR2 from the germline V gene are SGHDN and FVKESK. Trimming took off 2 bases at V and 1 base at J, with 7 bases between the two ends. The CDR3 length is 14 residues.

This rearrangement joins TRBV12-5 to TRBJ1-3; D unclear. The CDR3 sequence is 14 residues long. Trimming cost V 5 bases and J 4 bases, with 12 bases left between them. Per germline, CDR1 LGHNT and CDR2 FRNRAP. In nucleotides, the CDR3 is TGTGCTAGTGGTGCCCCAGTAACAGGAAACACCATATATTTT. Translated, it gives CASGAPVTGNTIYF. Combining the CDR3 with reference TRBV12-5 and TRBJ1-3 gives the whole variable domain DARVTQTPRHKVTEMGQEVTMRCQPILGHNTVFWYRQTMMQGLELLAYFRNRAPLDDSGMPKDRFSAEMPDATLATLKIQPSEPRDSAVYFCASGAPVTGNTIYFGEGSWLTVV.

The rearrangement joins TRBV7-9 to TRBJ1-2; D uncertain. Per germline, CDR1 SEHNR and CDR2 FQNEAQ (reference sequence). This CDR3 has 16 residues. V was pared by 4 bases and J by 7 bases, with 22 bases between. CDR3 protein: CASSWTPGGRLGGYTF. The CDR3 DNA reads TGTGCCAGCAGCTGGACCCCCGGAGGTCGGCTCGGTGGCTACACCTTC.

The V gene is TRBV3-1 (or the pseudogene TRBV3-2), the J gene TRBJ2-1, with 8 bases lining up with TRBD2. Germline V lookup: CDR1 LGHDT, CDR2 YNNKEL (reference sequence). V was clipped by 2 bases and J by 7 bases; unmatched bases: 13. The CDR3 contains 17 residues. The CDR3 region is CASSQRRGVAGTNEQFF. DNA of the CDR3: TGTGCCAGCAGCCAACGGAGAGGGGTAGCGGGAACGAATGAGCAGTTCTTC.

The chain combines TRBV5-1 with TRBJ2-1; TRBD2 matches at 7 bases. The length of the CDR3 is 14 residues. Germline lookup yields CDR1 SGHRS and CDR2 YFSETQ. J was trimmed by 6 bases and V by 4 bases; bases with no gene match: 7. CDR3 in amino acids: CASSMGLSGNEQFF. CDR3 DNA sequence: TGCGCCAGCAGCATGGGACTATCTGGCAATGAGCAGTTCTTC.

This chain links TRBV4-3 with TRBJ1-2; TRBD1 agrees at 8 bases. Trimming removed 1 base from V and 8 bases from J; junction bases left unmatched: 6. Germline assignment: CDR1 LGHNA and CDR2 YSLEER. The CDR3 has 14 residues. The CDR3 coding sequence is TGCGCCAGCAGCCAAGTGACAGGGGAAGGGGGCTACACCTTC. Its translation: CASSQVTGEGGYTF.

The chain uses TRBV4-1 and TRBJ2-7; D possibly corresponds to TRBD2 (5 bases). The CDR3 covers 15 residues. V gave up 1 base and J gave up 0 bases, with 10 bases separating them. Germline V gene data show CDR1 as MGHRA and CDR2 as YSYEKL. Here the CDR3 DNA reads TGCGCCAGCAGCCAAGCTCAAGGGAGCTCCTACGAGCAGTACTTC. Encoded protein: CASSQAQGSSYEQYF.

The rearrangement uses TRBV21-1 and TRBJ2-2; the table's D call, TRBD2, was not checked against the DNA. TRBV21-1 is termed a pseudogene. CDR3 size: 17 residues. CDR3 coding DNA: TGTGCCAGCAGCAAAGGTTATCGGGGGGCGGATGACGGGGAGCTGTTTTTT. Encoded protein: CASSKGYRGADDGELFF.

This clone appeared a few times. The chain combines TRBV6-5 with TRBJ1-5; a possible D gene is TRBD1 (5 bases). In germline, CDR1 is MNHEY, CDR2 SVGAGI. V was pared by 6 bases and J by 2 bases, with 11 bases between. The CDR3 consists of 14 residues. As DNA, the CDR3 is TGTGCCAGCAGCCAGGGTTTAGGCAATCAGCCCCAGCATTTT. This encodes CASSQGLGNQPQHF.

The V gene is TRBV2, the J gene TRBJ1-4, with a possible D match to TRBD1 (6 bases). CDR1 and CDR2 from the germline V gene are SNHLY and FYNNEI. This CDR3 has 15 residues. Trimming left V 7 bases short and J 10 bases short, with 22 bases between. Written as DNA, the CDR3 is TGTGCCAGCATGGGGCCCGGGATGTTAGGGGGAAAACTGTTTTTT. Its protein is CASMGPGMLGGKLFF.

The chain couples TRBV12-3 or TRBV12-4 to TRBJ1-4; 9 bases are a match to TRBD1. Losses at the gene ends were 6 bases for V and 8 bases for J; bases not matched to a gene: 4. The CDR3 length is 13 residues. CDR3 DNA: TGTGCCAGCAGGGGGGACAGGGCCGAAAAACTGTTTTTT. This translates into CASRGDRAEKLFF.

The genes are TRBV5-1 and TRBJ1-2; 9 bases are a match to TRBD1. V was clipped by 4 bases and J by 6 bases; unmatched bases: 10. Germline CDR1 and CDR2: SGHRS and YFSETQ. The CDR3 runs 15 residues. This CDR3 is CASSALRQGEDGYTF. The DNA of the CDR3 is TGCGCCAGCAGCGCGCTCCGACAGGGGGAGGATGGCTACACCTTC.

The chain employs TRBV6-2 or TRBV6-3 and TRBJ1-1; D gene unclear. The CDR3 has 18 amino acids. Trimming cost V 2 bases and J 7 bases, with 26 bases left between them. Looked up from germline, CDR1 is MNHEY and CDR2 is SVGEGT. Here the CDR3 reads CASSYPPAAALVGNEAFF. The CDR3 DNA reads TGTGCCAGCAGTTACCCCCCCGCAGCAGCCCTAGTCGGGAATGAAGCTTTCTTT.

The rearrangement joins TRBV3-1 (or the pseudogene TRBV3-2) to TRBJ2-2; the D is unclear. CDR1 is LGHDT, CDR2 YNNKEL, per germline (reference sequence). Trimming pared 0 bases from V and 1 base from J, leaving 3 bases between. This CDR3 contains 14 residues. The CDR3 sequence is CASSQDRNTGELFF. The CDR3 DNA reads TGTGCCAGCAGCCAAGATCGGAACACCGGGGAGCTGTTTTTT.

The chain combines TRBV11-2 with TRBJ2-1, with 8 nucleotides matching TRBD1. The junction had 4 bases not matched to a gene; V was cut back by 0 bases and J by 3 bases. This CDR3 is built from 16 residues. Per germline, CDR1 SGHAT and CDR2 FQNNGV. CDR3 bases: TGTGCCAGCAGCTTAGATTACAGGGGGAGCTACAATGAGCAGTTCTTC. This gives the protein CASSLDYRGSYNEQFF.

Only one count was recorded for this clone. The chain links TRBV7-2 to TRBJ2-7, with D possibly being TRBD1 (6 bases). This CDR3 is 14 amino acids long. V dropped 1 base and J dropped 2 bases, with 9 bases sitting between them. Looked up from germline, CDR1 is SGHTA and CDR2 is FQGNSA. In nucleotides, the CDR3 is TGTGCCAGCAGCTTAGGGGGGCGGGCCTACGAGCAGTACTTC. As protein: CASSLGGRAYEQYF.

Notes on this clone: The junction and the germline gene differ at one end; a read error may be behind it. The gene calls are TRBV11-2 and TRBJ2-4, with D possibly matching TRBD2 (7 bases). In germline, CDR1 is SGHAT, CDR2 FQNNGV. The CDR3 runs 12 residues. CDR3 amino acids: CASSLGGGLSVF. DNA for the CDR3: TGTGCCAGCAGCTTAGGGGGGGGCCTTTCCGTCTTC.